The 8 T cell receptor beta chains reported below all come from one sample, sequenced in a study of cytomegalovirus exposure and HLA in healthy donors. It was with 60 Vbeta and 13 Jbeta primers that the PCR ran. TCRdb's copy holds only in-frame clones and misses some; the assay was immunoSEQ multiplex PCR. Of more than 95,000 clones detected, roughly 77% appear once; the ten largest clones hold approximately 10%. The sample comprised PBMCs. Every receptor here comes from a woman between 18 and 29 years old in good health and CMV-seropositive.

This CDR3 reads CASSQVLYNEQFF. CDR3 nucleotides: TGTGCCAGCAGCCAAGTCCTCTACAATGAGCAGTTCTTC. The rearrangement links TRBV14 to TRBJ2-1; no clear D. The CDR3 is 13 amino acids. Germline V CDR1 and CDR2: SGHDN, FVKESK. V was shortened by 1 base and J by 3 bases, with 4 bases between the two germline ends.

The chain uses TRBV29-1 and TRBJ2-5, with 9 bases that match TRBD2. The assigned J gene may be wrong: the sequence end matches TRBJ2-7 better. Germline V gene lookup returns CDR1 SQVTM and CDR2 ANQGSEA. The CDR3 runs 17 residues. CDR3 sequence reads: CSVQELAGPLGVYEQYF. The CDR3 bases are TGCAGCGTCCAGGAACTAGCGGGCCCGTTAGGCGTCTACGAGCAGTACTTC.

V is TRBV7-6 and J is TRBJ2-7; 11 bases match TRBD1. V lost 3 bases to trimming and J lost 4 bases; unmatched junction nucleotides: 2. This CDR3 has 14 residues. The germline gives CDR1 SGHVS, CDR2 FNYEAQ. CDR3 amino acids: CASSLDRGPYEQYF. CDR3 coding DNA: TGTGCCAGCAGCTTGGACAGGGGGCCTTACGAGCAGTACTTC.

V usage is TRBV4-3 and J usage is TRBJ1-2; TRBD1 matches 8 bases. V trimming: 3 bases; J trimming: 4 bases; junction bases outside the gene matches: 4. The CDR3 is 14 residues long. Germline CDR1 reads LGHNA; CDR2 reads YSLEER. CDR3 protein: CASSQAGGSYGYTF. The CDR3 DNA follows: TGCGCCAGCAGCCAGGCAGGGGGCTCCTATGGCTACACCTTC.

The V call is TRBV19, the J call TRBJ2-2; 8 positions match TRBD1. Germline V lookup: CDR1 LNHDA, CDR2 SQIVND (reference sequence). This CDR3 has 15 residues. V gave up 7 bases and J gave up 6 bases; unmatched junction bases: 10. The CDR3 DNA reads as TGTGCCAGTATCGCCGCAGGGGGCTTGGCCGGGGAGCTGTTTTTT. Translation gives CASIAAGGLAGELFF.

V usage is TRBV5-1 and J usage is TRBJ1-4; 9 bases fit TRBD1. V lost 4 bases, J lost 4 bases, and 8 bases stayed unmatched. Germline assignment: CDR1 SGHRS and CDR2 YFSETQ. There are 16 residues in the CDR3. CDR3 protein: CASSPEGTGLNEKLFF. CDR3 sequence (DNA): TGCGCCAGCAGCCCGGAGGGGACAGGGCTTAATGAAAAACTGTTTTTT.

This rearrangement joins TRBV5-1 to TRBJ1-2; D remains ambiguous. Trimming removed 2 bases from V and 2 bases from J, with 7 bases in between. This CDR3 spans 13 amino acids. Germline V lookup: CDR1 SGHRS, CDR2 YFSETQ. The CDR3 is CASSFAQNYGYTF. CDR3 in DNA: TGCGCCAGCAGCTTTGCACAGAACTATGGCTACACCTTC.

This chain joins TRBV4-1 and TRBJ2-1; 13 bases line up with TRBD2. The V gene end was trimmed by 4 bases and the J gene end by 7 bases; junction bases not matched to a gene: 4. Per germline, CDR1 MGHRA and CDR2 YSYEKL. The CDR3 totals 15 residues. CDR3 loop: CASSPWTSGRNEQFF. The DNA for the CDR3 is TGCGCCAGCAGCCCGTGGACTAGCGGGAGAAATGAGCAGTTCTTC.